The 24 T cell receptor beta chains in this list originate from one sample, sequenced in a study of shared clonotypes between healthy human individuals. Using immunoSEQ multiplex PCR, the repertoire was profiled, and TCRdb retains in-frame clones only, with some absent. The sample carries about 1.5 million clones, under 99% recorded once. The sample taken for sequencing was naive CD4+ T cells sorted from blood. Noted subset: CD45RA+ positively selected. The receptors shown here come from a man between 25 and 39 years old in good health.

The genes are TRBV27 and TRBJ2-7; D gene unclear. Trimming left V 4 bases short and J 0 bases short, with 13 bases between. CDR3 size: 15 residues. Germline V gene data show CDR1 as MNHEY and CDR2 as SMNVEV (reference sequence). CDR3 bases: TGTGCCAGCAGTTACGCCGGGCGGAGCTCCTACGAGCAGTACTTC. Its translation is CASSYAGRSSYEQYF.

The chain links TRBV6-5 to TRBJ2-7; D is unclear. V dropped 1 base and J dropped 7 bases, with 8 bases sitting between them. The CDR3 consists of 12 residues. Germline CDR1 is MNHEY and CDR2 is SVGAGI. The DNA for the CDR3 is TGTGCCAGCAGTTACTTGGGCAAGGAGCAGTACTTC. Protein product: CASSYLGKEQYF.

The chain uses TRBV29-1 and TRBJ2-1, with TRBD2 matching over 7 bases. This CDR3 contains 14 residues. Germline CDR1 and CDR2: SQVTM and ANQGSEA. V was pared by 5 bases and J by 7 bases, with 11 bases of the junction left unmatched. The CDR3 reads CSVFEGGPRNEQFF. The CDR3 nucleotides are TGCAGCGTTTTTGAGGGAGGGCCACGGAATGAGCAGTTCTTC.

The V call is TRBV9, the J call TRBJ2-3; either TRBD1 or TRBD2 may supply D (5 bases each). Germline V gene lookup returns CDR1 SGDLS and CDR2 YYNGEE. The CDR3 loop spans 16 amino acids. Trimming left V 0 bases short and J 6 bases short, with 17 bases between. The CDR3 DNA sequence: TGTGCCAGCAGCGTAGGCCAGCGGACAACGGTGGATACGCAGTATTTT. It translates to CASSVGQRTTVDTQYF.

This clone occurred once. The rearrangement uses TRBV11-1 and TRBJ2-3, with TRBD2 matching over 14 bases. Trimming at V came to 5 bases and at J to 2 bases, leaving 3 bases not matched to a gene. This CDR3 is built from 16 residues. Germline values: CDR1 SGHAT, CDR2 FQDESV (reference sequence). The CDR3 DNA is TGTGCCAGCAGCCCGGGACTAGCGGGGGACACAGATACGCAGTATTTT. Residues: CASSPGLAGDTDTQYF.

The rearrangement uses TRBV10-1 and TRBJ2-7; tentatively, D is TRBD2 (6 bases). The germline V gene encodes CDR1 WNHNN and CDR2 SYGVQD (reference sequence). The CDR3 spans 13 residues. Trimming took 5 bases from V and 3 from J, leaving 11 bases between them. The CDR3 loop is CASSRGMNYEQYF. Written as DNA, the CDR3 is TGCGCCAGCAGTCGGGGGATGAACTACGAGCAGTACTTC.

This sequence joins TRBV7-9 and TRBJ1-5; D is unresolved. The CDR3 runs 13 residues. CDR1 and CDR2 from the germline V gene are SEHNR and FQNEAQ (reference sequence). V shed 5 bases and J shed 0 bases, with 5 bases lying between them. The CDR3 region is CASSPISNQPQHF. CDR3 sequence (DNA): TGTGCCAGCAGCCCGATTAGCAATCAGCCCCAGCATTTT.

V and J are TRBV5-5 and TRBJ2-7, with 9 bases fitting TRBD2. V shed 2 bases, J shed 5 bases, and the junction held 5 bases outside the gene matches. Germline CDR1 and CDR2: SGHKS and YYEKEE (reference sequence). The CDR3 is 14 residues long. The CDR3 DNA follows: TGTGCCAGCAGCTTAGCGGGAGGTCCCCACGAGCAGTACTTC. This encodes CASSLAGGPHEQYF. Using reference TRBV5-5 and TRBJ2-7 for the parts outside the CDR3, the full variable domain is DAGVTQSPTHLIKTRGQQVTLRCSPISGHKSVSWYQQVLGQGPQFIFQYYEKEERGRGNFPDRFSARQFPNYSSELNVNALLLGDSALYLCASSLAGGPHEQYFGPGTRLTVT.

This chain connects TRBV5-5 to TRBJ2-7; D remains unclear. Germline V gene sequence: CDR1 SGHKS, CDR2 YYEKEE (reference sequence). CDR3 length: 12 amino acids. The V end lost 4 bases, the J end lost 3 bases, and 8 bases lay between the germline ends. The CDR3 reads CASSLGNYEQYF. CDR3 DNA sequence: TGTGCCAGCAGCCTAGGGAACTACGAGCAGTACTTC. Variable domain in full (rest from reference TRBV5-5 and TRBJ2-7): DAGVTQSPTHLIKTRGQQVTLRCSPISGHKSVSWYQQVLGQGPQFIFQYYEKEERGRGNFPDRFSARQFPNYSSELNVNALLLGDSALYLCASSLGNYEQYFGPGTRLTVT.

The V call is TRBV5-1, the J call TRBJ1-1; D possibly corresponds to TRBD1 (5 bases). CDR3 length equals 16 residues. From germline, CDR1 is SGHRS and CDR2 YFSETQ. V dropped 4 bases and J dropped 3 bases, with 19 bases sitting between them. The CDR3 coding sequence is TGCGCCAGCAGCAAGCATTTCGGGGGTAGCGACACTGAAGCTTTCTTT. The encoded protein is CASSKHFGGSDTEAFF.

The V call is TRBV19, the J call TRBJ1-1; D is perhaps TRBD1 (6 bases). The CDR3 is made up of 13 amino acids. The V end lost 10 bases, the J end lost 9 bases, and 21 bases lay between the germline ends. CDR1 is LNHDA and CDR2 is SQIVND in the germline V gene (reference sequence). CDR3 protein: CATHSGGVLQAFF. The CDR3 DNA reads as TGTGCCACCCACTCCGGGGGCGTTTTACAAGCTTTCTTT. Combining the CDR3 with reference TRBV19 and TRBJ1-1 gives the whole variable domain DGGITQSPKYLFRKEGQNVTLSCEQNLNHDAMYWYRQDPGQGLRLIYYSQIVNDFQKGDIAEGYSVSREKKESFPLTVTSAQKNPTAFYLCATHSGGVLQAFFGQGTRLTVV.

This clone came up once. The chain couples TRBV18 to TRBJ2-7; perhaps TRBD1 as D (5 bases). Trimming stripped 6 bases from V and 5 bases from J, with 14 bases between. Germline V gene data show CDR1 as KGHSH and CDR2 as LQKENI. There are 13 residues in the CDR3. Here the CDR3 reads CASSPTDRHEQYF. Written as DNA, the CDR3 is TGTGCCAGCTCTCCCACAGACAGACACGAGCAGTACTTC.

The chain couples TRBV15 to TRBJ1-5; possible D gene TRBD1, 6 bases. CDR3 size: 16 residues. CDR1 and CDR2 (germline): LNHNV, YYDKDF (reference sequence). V was clipped by 1 base and J by 6 bases, with 16 bases between them. Written as DNA, the CDR3 is TGTGCCACCAGCAGAGGAGGAAACAGGGTCGCTCAGCCCCAGCATTTT. Protein: CATSRGGNRVAQPQHF.

This chain uses TRBV29-1 with TRBJ2-7; 10 positions agree with TRBD2. V lost 6 bases and J lost 2; bases outside the gene matches: 7. Per germline, CDR1 SQVTM and CDR2 ANQGSEA. The CDR3 loop spans 14 amino acids. The CDR3 reads CSVGPGLATYEQYF. In DNA form, the CDR3 reads TGCAGCGTGGGACCGGGACTAGCGACCTACGAGCAGTACTTC.

This chain connects TRBV7-6 to TRBJ2-5, with D unclear. V lost 5 bases and J lost 3, with 7 bases in between. Per the germline V gene, CDR1 is SGHVS and CDR2 is FNYEAQ. The length of the CDR3 is 12 residues. The CDR3 spells CASSPSKETQYF. The CDR3 nucleotides read TGTGCCAGCAGCCCGAGTAAAGAGACCCAGTACTTC.

CDR3 in DNA: TGTGCCAGCAGCCAAGATCTTGTCGGGAGGACGTTCTTC. Translation: CASSQDLVGRTFF. This chain uses TRBV14 with TRBJ2-1; 7 positions match TRBD2. After removal of 0 bases from V and 15 bases from J, the junction contained 8 bases not matched to a gene. The CDR3 covers 13 residues. From germline, CDR1 is SGHDN and CDR2 FVKESK.

This clone was detected once. The chain is built from TRBV27 and TRBJ1-2; 7 positions agree with TRBD1. The CDR3 extends over 13 amino acids. Germline loops: CDR1 MNHEY, CDR2 SMNVEV (reference sequence). V shed 5 bases and J 4 bases; nucleotides not matched to a gene: 4. The CDR3 DNA reads TGTGCCAGCAGTCGACAGGGCGTCTATGGCTACACCTTC. Amino acids: CASSRQGVYGYTF.

The chain links TRBV29-1 to TRBJ2-7; TRBD1 matches 7 bases. The germline CDR1 and CDR2 sequences are SQVTM and ANQGSEA. This CDR3 has 12 residues. The V segment lost 6 bases and the J segment 3 bases; nucleotides outside the gene matches: 5. CDR3 loop: CSVGDSYYEQYF. CDR3 DNA sequence: TGCAGCGTCGGGGACAGCTACTACGAGCAGTACTTC.

The chain uses TRBV5-5 and TRBJ2-5, with D hard to call. The CDR3 extends over 12 amino acids. Trimming stripped 4 bases from V and 1 base from J, with 5 bases between. Germline V CDR1 and CDR2: SGHKS, YYEKEE (reference sequence). The CDR3, as DNA: TGTGCCAGCAGCGCTTCCCAAGAGACCCAGTACTTC. It translates to CASSASQETQYF.

The chain links TRBV18 to TRBJ1-2; TRBD1 agrees at 7 bases. Germline trimming cut 4 bases from V and 3 bases from J; bases unmatched to any gene: 5. The CDR3 has 14 residues. The germline gives CDR1 KGHSH, CDR2 LQKENI. CDR3 DNA: TGTGCCAGCTCACAAACAGGGGACCACTATGGCTACACCTTC. As protein: CASSQTGDHYGYTF. The full variable domain, its missing parts supplied by reference TRBV18 and TRBJ1-2, is NAGVMQNPRHLVRRRGQEARLRCSPMKGHSHVYWYRQLPEEGLKFMVYLQKENIIDESGMPKERFSAEFPKEGPSILRIQQVVRGDSAAYFCASSQTGDHYGYTFGSGTRLTVV.

The chain links TRBV20-1 to TRBJ2-5, with D unresolved. Trimming stripped 5 bases from V and 1 base from J, with 5 bases between. CDR1 and CDR2 from the germline V gene are DFQATT and SNEGSKA (reference sequence). CDR3 length equals 11 residues. This chain's CDR3 is CSADGQETQYF. The CDR3 region has the DNA TGCAGTGCTGACGGCCAAGAGACCCAGTACTTC.

The V call is TRBV7-2, the J call TRBJ2-7; D unresolved. V lost 7 bases, J lost 0 bases, and 19 bases lay in between. Per germline, CDR1 SGHTA and CDR2 FQGNSA. The CDR3 is 16 amino acids. For the CDR3, the DNA is TGTGCCAGCATCCGAAACCCCGGAAGCCCCTCCTACGAGCAGTACTTC. Translation gives CASIRNPGSPSYEQYF.

The gene calls are TRBV7-6 and TRBJ1-4; 8 positions agree with TRBD1. V lost 5 bases to trimming and J lost 2 bases; unmatched junction nucleotides: 19. CDR1 and CDR2 from the germline V gene are SGHVS and FNYEAQ. CDR3 length: 20 residues. DNA of the CDR3: TGTGCCAGCAGCCAAACTAGGCGGGACAGGTCTTCAGTTACTAATGAAAAACTGTTTTTT. Its translation is CASSQTRRDRSSVTNEKLFF. Using reference TRBV7-6 and TRBJ1-4 for the parts outside the CDR3, the full variable domain is GAGVSQSPRYKVTKRGQDVALRCDPISGHVSLYWYRQALGQGPEFLTYFNYEAQQDKSGLPNDRFSAERPEGSISTLTIQRTEQRDSAMYRCASSQTRRDRSSVTNEKLFFGSGTQLSVL.

The chain employs TRBV29-1 and TRBJ2-1; D perhaps matches TRBD2 (6 bases). Germline V lookup: CDR1 SQVTM, CDR2 ANQGSEA. Trimming took 7 bases from V and 7 from J, leaving 17 bases between them. CDR3 length equals 13 residues. The CDR3 loop reads CSGVAGFKNEQFF. CDR3 DNA: TGCAGCGGAGTGGCGGGATTTAAAAATGAGCAGTTCTTC.